The entry that follows covers one TCR beta chain sequence. The CDR3 has 14 amino acids. Per the germline V gene, CDR1 is SGHRS and CDR2 is YFSETQ. The ends lost 4 bases at V and 9 bases at J; junction bases unmatched: 7. This sample is part of a study of blood T cell repertoires in COVID-19. Study at large: Samples representing acute and convalescent COVID-19 were sourced from the United States, Italy and Spain. T cells, B-cell-depleted T cells, or PBMCs provided the cDNA or gDNA that served as material.

Repertoires were generated with immunoSEQ multiplex PCR, while TCRdb's copy carries only in-frame clones and drops some. The table lists just over 300,000 clones, roughly 90% of them singletons. Resolution of symptoms, clearance, or two negative PCRs was present in recovered Cohort 3 donors. The source material was PBMCs or T cells enriched from blood (not recorded which). The rearrangement uses TRBV5-1 and TRBJ2-1; 10 bases fit TRBD2. The receptor was isolated from a middle-aged woman who had recovered from COVID-19. This CDR3 reads CASSPSGSAREQFF. The DNA of the CDR3 is TGCGCCAGCAGCCCTAGCGGGAGTGCGCGTGAGCAGTTCTTC.